This T cell receptor beta chain was obtained from a study of blood T cell repertoires in COVID-19. Study background: Some COVID-19 samples were acute and others convalescent; all came from the United States, Italy and Spain.

Per the germline V gene, CDR1 is MNHEY and CDR2 is SVGAGI. This CDR3 is built from 15 residues. V lost 0 bases and J lost 4; bases outside the gene matches: 5. Per the original data handling: It was from reference gene primer amplification that nucleated cell counts were estimated. This table comes from immunoSEQ multiplex PCR, and its TCRdb copy is limited to in-frame clones, with some not included. V and J calls plus clone size are reproduced from that table; the DNA served to infer D and trimming. In the table there are 400,000 or so clones, about 89% of which are singletons. The receptor's source is a woman aged 40 to 49 with COVID-19, enrolled during active disease. Sequenced: peripheral blood. This chain links TRBV6-5 with TRBJ1-2; 7 positions match TRBD1. CDR3 nucleotide sequence: TGTGCCAGCAGTTACTCAGGGGGCGGTATCTATGGCTACACCTTC. It yields the protein CASSYSGGGIYGYTF.